This is a list of T cell receptor beta chains from one sample in a study of identical twins. Each CDR3 protein gets one entry after TCRdb re-called the 5' RACE reads with MiXCR. The sample lists 450,000 to 650,000 distinct CDR3 sequences; 9% to 10% were seen once. A further study also used this sample, focusing on yellow fever vaccine responses in identical twins.

Sequencing was carried out using PBMCs. The receptors stem from a woman aged 18-29 years in good health. Each CDR3 is given with its conserved first and last residue. Fields, in order: J gene, clone size, D gene, V gene, CDR3 DNA, CDR3 protein. A D gene is named only where the DNA matches it firmly. Size tells how often a clone was seen (once, few, many) or the class of an expanded clone, and some rows leave it out.

J gene: TRBJ2-1; clone size: few; D gene: NA; V gene: TRBV20-1; CDR3 DNA: TGCAGTGCTAGAGAAATGGCGGGATCGATCTACAATGAGCAGTTCTTC; CDR3 protein: CSAREMAGSIYNEQFF
J gene: TRBJ2-3; clone size: NA; D gene: TRBD1; V gene: TRBV10-3; CDR3 DNA: TGTGCCATCAGTGAGTCACAGGGGGTTGAAGATACGCAGTATTTT; CDR3 protein: CAISESQGVEDTQYF
J gene: TRBJ2-2; clone size: NA; D gene: NA; V gene: TRBV7-2; CDR3 DNA: TGTGCCAGCAGCTTATTGGGGGTGCGGGAGCTGTTTTTT; CDR3 protein: CASSLLGVRELFF
J gene: TRBJ1-2; clone size: NA; D gene: TRBD1; V gene: TRBV20-1; CDR3 DNA: TGCAGTGCTAGAGAACAGGGGAACTATGGCTACACCTTC; CDR3 protein: CSAREQGNYGYTF
J gene: TRBJ1-1; clone size: NA; D gene: TRBD1; V gene: TRBV5-6; CDR3 DNA: TGTGCCAGCAGCTTCCCGGACAGGGCGAACACTGAAGCTTTCTTT; CDR3 protein: CASSFPDRANTEAFF
J gene: TRBJ2-7; clone size: NA; D gene: NA; V gene: TRBV12-3/TRBV12-4; CDR3 DNA: TGTGCCAGCAGGAGGACAGTCCTCTCCTACGAGCAGTACTTC; CDR3 protein: CASRRTVLSYEQYF
J gene: TRBJ1-3; clone size: few; D gene: NA; V gene: TRBV12-3/TRBV12-4; CDR3 DNA: TGTGCCAGCGGTACCACCATATATTTT; CDR3 protein: CASGTTIYF
J gene: TRBJ2-7; clone size: NA; D gene: TRBD1; V gene: TRBV6-2/TRBV6-3; CDR3 DNA: TGTGCCAGCAGCTCCCACTCGACAGGGGAGATTTACTACGAGCAGTACTTC; CDR3 protein: CASSSHSTGEIYYEQYF
J gene: TRBJ2-7; clone size: NA; D gene: NA; V gene: TRBV20-1; CDR3 DNA: TGCAGTGCTAGAGATCACGCGACAGCCGGTTACGAGCAGTACTTC; CDR3 protein: CSARDHATAGYEQYF
J gene: TRBJ2-2; clone size: few; D gene: TRBD1; V gene: TRBV5-5; CDR3 DNA: TGTGCCAGCAGCTCGGGACAGGGGTGGTCGAACACCGGGGAGCTGTTTTTT; CDR3 protein: CASSSGQGWSNTGELFF
J gene: TRBJ1-1; clone size: NA; D gene: NA; V gene: TRBV29-1; CDR3 DNA: TGCAGCGTTGAGGGCGGCCTGCGTGGTGAAGCTTTCTTT; CDR3 protein: CSVEGGLRGEAFF
J gene: TRBJ2-4; clone size: few; D gene: NA; V gene: TRBV7-9; CDR3 DNA: TGTGCCAGCAGCTTACCCGGGACAAGGGGGAATCAGTACTTC; CDR3 protein: CASSLPGTRGNQYF
J gene: TRBJ2-5; clone size: many; D gene: NA; V gene: TRBV29-1; CDR3 DNA: TGCAGCGTTGTGGTGGAGACCCAGTACTTC; CDR3 protein: CSVVVETQYF
J gene: TRBJ2-7; clone size: few; D gene: NA; V gene: TRBV7-9; CDR3 DNA: TGTGCCAGCAGCTTACCCCCAGGGCACCTTGGGTACGAGCAGTACTTC; CDR3 protein: CASSLPPGHLGYEQYF
J gene: TRBJ1-4; clone size: many; D gene: NA; V gene: TRBV7-8; CDR3 DNA: TGTGCCAGCAGCTTAGCGGAAGGGCAGGGCACACTGTTTTTT; CDR3 protein: CASSLAEGQGTLFF
J gene: TRBJ2-7; clone size: many; D gene: TRBD1; V gene: TRBV12-3/TRBV12-4; CDR3 DNA: TGTGCCAGCAGTTTCACAGGGGTCTACGAGCAGTACTTC; CDR3 protein: CASSFTGVYEQYF
J gene: TRBJ2-5; clone size: many; D gene: NA; V gene: TRBV7-2; CDR3 DNA: TGTGCCAGCAGCCTTCGTTGGGGTCGCCAAGAGACCCAGTACTTC; CDR3 protein: CASSLRWGRQETQYF
J gene: TRBJ2-7; clone size: few; D gene: NA; V gene: TRBV3-1; CDR3 DNA: TGTGCCAGCAGCCAAGATTCCATCTACGAGCAGTACTTC; CDR3 protein: CASSQDSIYEQYF
J gene: TRBJ2-1; clone size: NA; D gene: NA; V gene: TRBV2; CDR3 DNA: TGTGCCAGCTACTCTAGAATTGAGCAGTTCTTC; CDR3 protein: CASYSRIEQFF
J gene: TRBJ2-1; clone size: NA; D gene: NA; V gene: TRBV24-1; CDR3 DNA: TGTGCCACCAGTGATTTGACCCCGCTGCAGTTCTTC; CDR3 protein: CATSDLTPLQFF
J gene: TRBJ2-1; clone size: many; D gene: NA; V gene: TRBV7-9; CDR3 DNA: TGTGCCAGCAGCTTAGGGGGTTACTCCTACAATGAGCAGTTCTTC; CDR3 protein: CASSLGGYSYNEQFF
J gene: TRBJ2-1; clone size: few; D gene: TRBD2; V gene: TRBV5-1; CDR3 DNA: TGCGCCAGCAGCTTGGCCCCAGCGGGAGTCGGCAATGAGCAGTTCTTC; CDR3 protein: CASSLAPAGVGNEQFF
J gene: TRBJ2-1; clone size: NA; D gene: TRBD2; V gene: TRBV29-1; CDR3 DNA: TGCAGCGTTGAAGGGAAAGCGGGAGGGCATTTGAATGAGCAGTTCTTC; CDR3 protein: CSVEGKAGGHLNEQFF
J gene: TRBJ2-7; clone size: NA; D gene: NA; V gene: TRBV20-1; CDR3 DNA: TGCAGTGCTAGAAACTCAGGATCCTACGAGCAGTACTTC; CDR3 protein: CSARNSGSYEQYF
J gene: TRBJ2-4; clone size: few; D gene: NA; V gene: TRBV7-9; CDR3 DNA: TGTGCCAGCAGCTTAGTTTCCGGCGACATTCAGTACTTC; CDR3 protein: CASSLVSGDIQYF
J gene: TRBJ2-1; clone size: NA; D gene: NA; V gene: TRBV7-3; CDR3 DNA: TGTGCCAGCAGCTTAATCGTTGGCGGGAATGAGCAGTTCTTC; CDR3 protein: CASSLIVGGNEQFF
J gene: TRBJ2-4; clone size: NA; D gene: TRBD2; V gene: TRBV20-1; CDR3 DNA: TGCAGTGCCATAGCGGGGAGACTAGCCAAAAACATTCAGTACTTC; CDR3 protein: CSAIAGRLAKNIQYF
J gene: TRBJ1-4; clone size: NA; D gene: NA; V gene: TRBV28; CDR3 DNA: TGTGCCAGCAATCCTACCCAGGGAGTGGCGGGAAAACTGTTTTTT; CDR3 protein: CASNPTQGVAGKLFF
J gene: TRBJ2-3; clone size: NA; D gene: NA; V gene: TRBV29-1; CDR3 DNA: TGCAGCGTTGAGATGGGGGGCATGGTAGCAGATACGCAGTATTTT; CDR3 protein: CSVEMGGMVADTQYF
J gene: TRBJ2-5; clone size: many; D gene: TRBD1; V gene: TRBV7-8; CDR3 DNA: TGTGCCAGCAGCCTGGAGGCTGGGACAGCTTATCAAGAGACCCAGTACTTC; CDR3 protein: CASSLEAGTAYQETQYF
J gene: TRBJ2-7; clone size: many; D gene: NA; V gene: TRBV7-9; CDR3 DNA: TGTGCCAGCAGCTTAGCTGGGGACATTTCCTACGAGCAGTACTTC; CDR3 protein: CASSLAGDISYEQYF
J gene: TRBJ1-3; clone size: few; D gene: NA; V gene: TRBV7-2; CDR3 DNA: TGTGCCAGCAGCTCGACGGGGAGCTCTGGAAACACCATATATTTT; CDR3 protein: CASSSTGSSGNTIYF
J gene: TRBJ2-1; clone size: many; D gene: NA; V gene: TRBV5-1; CDR3 DNA: TGCGCCAGCAGCTTTCCTCCGGGCTACAATGAGCAGTTCTTC; CDR3 protein: CASSFPPGYNEQFF
J gene: TRBJ2-7; clone size: NA; D gene: NA; V gene: TRBV29-1; CDR3 DNA: TGCAGCGTTCCCGGGGCCGTCTCCTACGAGCAGTACTTC; CDR3 protein: CSVPGAVSYEQYF
J gene: TRBJ2-7; clone size: NA; D gene: NA; V gene: TRBV6-5; CDR3 DNA: TGTGCCAGCAGTTACCTTAACGGGTTCTACGAGCAGTACTTC; CDR3 protein: CASSYLNGFYEQYF
J gene: TRBJ2-5; clone size: few; D gene: TRBD1; V gene: TRBV2; CDR3 DNA: TGTGCCAGCAAGAGGGACAGCCAACAAGAGACCCAGTACTTC; CDR3 protein: CASKRDSQQETQYF
J gene: TRBJ1-1; clone size: NA; D gene: NA; V gene: TRBV7-2; CDR3 DNA: TGTGCCAGCAGCTTACTTGATGGGGTACCCACTGAAGCTTTCTTT; CDR3 protein: CASSLLDGVPTEAFF
J gene: TRBJ2-3; clone size: few; D gene: TRBD2; V gene: TRBV5-1; CDR3 DNA: TGCGCCAGCAGCTTTCCGATAGCGGGACCAGATACGCAGTATTTT; CDR3 protein: CASSFPIAGPDTQYF
J gene: TRBJ2-4; clone size: NA; D gene: NA; V gene: TRBV19; CDR3 DNA: TGTGCCAGTAGCACCTGGGAGGGGGCAGTTGACATTCAGTACTTC; CDR3 protein: CASSTWEGAVDIQYF
J gene: TRBJ2-1; clone size: few; D gene: TRBD2; V gene: TRBV7-2; CDR3 DNA: TGTGCCAGCAGACTAGCGGGGGGGTATGAGCAGTTCTTC; CDR3 protein: CASRLAGGYEQFF
J gene: TRBJ2-1; clone size: few; D gene: NA; V gene: TRBV24-1; CDR3 DNA: TGTGCCACCAGTGACTCACGACAGCTGCAGTTCTTC; CDR3 protein: CATSDSRQLQFF
J gene: TRBJ2-7; clone size: NA; D gene: TRBD1; V gene: TRBV4-2; CDR3 DNA: TGTGCCAGCAGCCTGAACAGTAATAGGGACAGGGGGTTCGACGAGCAGTACTTC; CDR3 protein: CASSLNSNRDRGFDEQYF
J gene: TRBJ2-3; clone size: NA; D gene: TRBD2; V gene: TRBV20-1; CDR3 DNA: TGCTGTGCTAGAGATCCATTAGCGGGAATTAGCACAGATACGCAGTATTTT; CDR3 protein: CCARDPLAGISTDTQYF
J gene: TRBJ2-3; clone size: NA; D gene: TRBD1; V gene: TRBV6-5; CDR3 DNA: TGTGCCAGCAGTTACGCGGGACAGGGCACAGATACGCAGTATTTT; CDR3 protein: CASSYAGQGTDTQYF
J gene: TRBJ2-7; clone size: many; D gene: TRBD1; V gene: TRBV5-1; CDR3 DNA: TGCGCCAGCAGCATGACAGGGGGGGACTACGAGCAGTACTTC; CDR3 protein: CASSMTGGDYEQYF
J gene: TRBJ2-3; clone size: NA; D gene: NA; V gene: TRBV6-4; CDR3 DNA: TGTGCCAGCGGCGTGGACTTTGGGGATACGCAGTATTTT; CDR3 protein: CASGVDFGDTQYF
J gene: TRBJ2-7; clone size: few; D gene: NA; V gene: TRBV2; CDR3 DNA: TGTGCCAGCAATGACGCAACCTACGAGCAGTACTTC; CDR3 protein: CASNDATYEQYF
J gene: TRBJ2-7; clone size: few; D gene: NA; V gene: TRBV14; CDR3 DNA: TGTGCCAGCAGCCACACCGGGGGCCACGAGCAGTACTTC; CDR3 protein: CASSHTGGHEQYF
J gene: TRBJ1-1; clone size: many; D gene: NA; V gene: TRBV2; CDR3 DNA: TGTGCCAGCAGTACCGCCAGGAACACTGAAGCTTTCTTT; CDR3 protein: CASSTARNTEAFF
J gene: TRBJ2-2; clone size: many; D gene: TRBD1; V gene: TRBV13; CDR3 DNA: TGTGCCAGCAGCACGGGACAGCTGAACACCGGGGAGCTGTTTTTT; CDR3 protein: CASSTGQLNTGELFF
J gene: TRBJ2-3; clone size: NA; D gene: NA; V gene: TRBV30; CDR3 DNA: TGTGCCTGGGATGGGGGGGCCGCGGATACGCAGTATTTT; CDR3 protein: CAWDGGAADTQYF
J gene: TRBJ1-5; clone size: many; D gene: TRBD1; V gene: TRBV12-3/TRBV12-4; CDR3 DNA: TGTGCCAGCAGTTTACAGGGGGCGGTTCAGCCCCAGCATTTT; CDR3 protein: CASSLQGAVQPQHF
J gene: TRBJ2-2; clone size: NA; D gene: NA; V gene: TRBV13; CDR3 DNA: TGTGCCAGCAGCTCCATAGGGACACTGGACACCGGGGAGCTGTTTTTT; CDR3 protein: CASSSIGTLDTGELFF
J gene: TRBJ2-7; clone size: NA; D gene: TRBD2; V gene: TRBV20-1; CDR3 DNA: TGCAGTGTCTCAGGGACTAGCGGTGGAGCTATCTACGAGCAGTACTTC; CDR3 protein: CSVSGTSGGAIYEQYF
J gene: TRBJ2-1; clone size: many; D gene: NA; V gene: TRBV27; CDR3 DNA: TGTGCCAGCAGTTTTATTTCCCGGGACTTCGCTTACAATGAGCAGTTCTTC; CDR3 protein: CASSFISRDFAYNEQFF
J gene: TRBJ2-1; clone size: NA; D gene: NA; V gene: TRBV7-9; CDR3 DNA: TGTGCCAGCAGCTTACGACTGGGGCCTTACAATGAGCAGTTCTTC; CDR3 protein: CASSLRLGPYNEQFF
J gene: TRBJ2-7; clone size: many; D gene: TRBD1; V gene: TRBV10-3; CDR3 DNA: TGTGCCATCAGTGGGGGGACAGATTCCTACGAGCAGTACTTC; CDR3 protein: CAISGGTDSYEQYF
J gene: TRBJ1-6; clone size: NA; D gene: TRBD1; V gene: TRBV6-1; CDR3 DNA: TGTGCCAGCGGAACGGGACAGGGTAGGACCTATAATTCACCCCTCCACTTT; CDR3 protein: CASGTGQGRTYNSPLHF
J gene: TRBJ2-7; clone size: many; D gene: NA; V gene: TRBV4-2; CDR3 DNA: TGTGCCAGCAGCCAAGCCCAGGGGTCAAACTACGAGCAGTACTTC; CDR3 protein: CASSQAQGSNYEQYF
J gene: TRBJ2-4; clone size: NA; D gene: NA; V gene: TRBV21-1; CDR3 DNA: TGTGCCAGCAGCAATAACGGGACCCCCATTGACCCGCGAAACCCTGTAGCCAAAAACATTCAGTACTTC; CDR3 protein: CASSNNGTPIDPRNPVAKNIQYF